The rows below give T cell receptor beta chains drawn from one sample of a study of cytomegalovirus exposure and HLA in healthy donors. Only in-frame clones appear in the TCRdb table, and some are missing; sequencing was by immunoSEQ multiplex PCR. This table holds over 150,000 clones, roughly 80% found once. Sequencing was carried out using PBMCs. These receptors were taken from a male donor in good health and CMV-seropositive. Both conserved end residues are part of each CDR3. A D gene is named only where the DNA matches it firmly.

TRBD1,TRBJ2-1,TRBV27,CASSLGDRVGNEQFF,TGTGCCAGCAGTTTAGGGGACAGGGTGGGCAATGAGCAGTTCTTC
NA,TRBJ1-3,TRBV6-5,CASSYGTYSGNTIYF,TGTGCCAGCAGTTACGGTACCTACTCTGGAAACACCATATATTTT
TRBD2,TRBJ2-7,TRBV9,CASSVSSGSERTYEQYF,TGTGCCAGCAGCGTCTCTAGCGGATCGGAGCGAACCTACGAGCAGTACTTC
NA,TRBJ2-3,TRBV5-4,CASSLEPGVGDTQYF,TGTGCCAGCAGCTTGGAGCCCGGGGTGGGGGATACGCAGTATTTT
NA,TRBJ2-5,TRBV14,CASSQDRLAKIQETQYF,TGTGCCAGCAGCCAAGATCGGCTAGCGAAGATACAAGAGACCCAGTACTTC
TRBD1,TRBJ1-2,TRBV27,CASGTYRGRIIRHGYTF,TGTGCCAGCGGAACCTACAGGGGCCGAATAATTAGGCATGGCTACACCTTC
TRBD1,TRBJ1-1,TRBV7-9,CASSYGGGQPNTEAFF,TGTGCCAGCAGCTACGGGGGGGGACAGCCGAACACTGAAGCTTTCTTT
NA,TRBJ2-3,TRBV18,CASSPRVSTDTQYF,TGTGCCAGCTCACCACGCGTTTCGACAGATACGCAGTATTTT
NA,TRBJ2-1,TRBV4-1,CASSQHLMLARPREQFF,TGCGCCAGCAGCCAACATCTAATGCTAGCTCGCCCCCGTGAGCAGTTCTTC
NA,TRBJ1-1,TRBV6-1,CASSTSRQINTEAFF,TGTGCCAGCAGTACGAGCCGCCAAATAAACACTGAAGCTTTCTTT
TRBD2,TRBJ2-5,TRBV10-3,CAIKREGLLETQYF,TGTGCCATCAAGCGGGAGGGCCTTCTTGAGACCCAGTACTTC
TRBD2,TRBJ2-5,TRBV5-4,CASTSQREGRETQYF,TGTGCCAGCACCTCCCAGCGGGAGGGCCGCGAGACCCAGTACTTC
TRBD1,TRBJ1-5,TRBV6-6,CASRQGALGNQPQHF,TGTGCCAGCAGGCAGGGGGCCTTAGGCAATCAGCCCCAGCATTTT
NA,TRBJ2-7,TRBV27,CASSDSLFSYEQYF,TGTGCCAGCAGTGATAGCTTATTCTCCTACGAGCAGTACTTC
TRBD1,TRBJ2-7,TRBV5-4,CASSLNPGQSYEQYF,TGTGCCAGCAGCTTGAACCCGGGACAGTCCTACGAGCAGTACTTC
NA,TRBJ1-2,TRBV2,CASTIGTGYGYTF,TGTGCCAGCACGATAGGCACGGGTTATGGCTACACCTTC